Listed below are T cell receptor beta chains from one sample, sequenced in a study of shared clonotypes between healthy human individuals. TCRdb keeps only in-frame clones here, not all; method: immunoSEQ multiplex PCR. The table has about 1 million clones, approximately 72% seen once. The sequenced material came from memory CD4+ T cells sorted from blood. The source is a man between 18 and 35 years old in good health. Each CDR3 is given with its conserved first and last residue. Fields, in order: J gene, CDR3 length, V gene, CDR3 protein.

j_call: TRBJ2-7; cdr3_length: 14; v_call: TRBV5-1; cdr3_aa: CASSLDSFSYEQYF
j_call: TRBJ2-7; cdr3_length: 14; v_call: TRBV5-4; cdr3_aa: CASNSGLTPDEQYF
j_call: TRBJ2-7; cdr3_length: 15; v_call: TRBV27; cdr3_aa: CASSQGGLVPYEQYF
j_call: TRBJ2-2; cdr3_length: 16; v_call: TRBV7-9; cdr3_aa: CASSKYRDSKTGELFF
j_call: TRBJ2-5; cdr3_length: 13; v_call: TRBV7-7; cdr3_aa: CASSLGQKETQYF
j_call: TRBJ2-4; cdr3_length: 15; v_call: TRBV28; cdr3_aa: CASSPSLATKNIQYF
j_call: TRBJ2-7; cdr3_length: 13; v_call: TRBV7-2; cdr3_aa: CASSPSGGYEQYF
j_call: TRBJ2-3; cdr3_length: 16; v_call: TRBV5-5; cdr3_aa: CASSLAGTTITDTQYF
j_call: TRBJ2-7; cdr3_length: 14; v_call: TRBV6-1; cdr3_aa: CASSERAGRYEQYF
j_call: TRBJ2-1; cdr3_length: 17; v_call: TRBV11-2; cdr3_aa: CASSFLAGGSSYNEQFF
j_call: TRBJ2-7; cdr3_length: 11; v_call: TRBV6-1; cdr3_aa: CASSRGSEQYF
j_call: TRBJ2-3; cdr3_length: 16; v_call: TRBV7-8; cdr3_aa: CASSLAAPVAGVAQYF
j_call: TRBJ2-7; cdr3_length: 15; v_call: TRBV6-6; cdr3_aa: CASRWGVLEGREQYF
j_call: TRBJ2-3; cdr3_length: 19; v_call: TRBV4-3; cdr3_aa: CASSQDLSVGWVDTDTQYF
j_call: TRBJ2-7; cdr3_length: 12; v_call: TRBV18; cdr3_aa: CASSPRVDEQYF
j_call: TRBJ2-3; cdr3_length: 13; v_call: TRBV10-1; cdr3_aa: CASSARSQDTQYF
j_call: TRBJ1-2; cdr3_length: 15; v_call: TRBV7-2; cdr3_aa: CASSLMMGQIYGYTF
j_call: TRBJ2-1; cdr3_length: 17; v_call: TRBV18; cdr3_aa: CASSPNPAGFTYNEQFF
j_call: TRBJ2-5; cdr3_length: 11; v_call: TRBV10-3; cdr3_aa: CAISDVETQYF
j_call: TRBJ1-2; cdr3_length: 14; v_call: TRBV29-1; cdr3_aa: CSVEGTGKSIGYTF
j_call: TRBJ1-1; cdr3_length: 15; v_call: TRBV15; cdr3_aa: CATSRSPQGNTEAFF
j_call: TRBJ1-2; cdr3_length: 13; v_call: TRBV29-1; cdr3_aa: CSVGGGLHYGYTF
j_call: TRBJ2-1; cdr3_length: 16; v_call: TRBV7-2; cdr3_aa: CASSLSAGLAVNEQFF
j_call: TRBJ2-1; cdr3_length: 15; v_call: TRBV7-2; cdr3_aa: CASSLGQGGFNEQFF
j_call: TRBJ1-2; cdr3_length: 13; v_call: TRBV2; cdr3_aa: CASRTGDYYGYTF
j_call: TRBJ1-2; cdr3_length: 16; v_call: TRBV7-5; cdr3_aa: CARSLGLGQGDYGYTF
j_call: TRBJ1-6; cdr3_length: 14; v_call: TRBV30; cdr3_aa: CAWSVGTDNSPLHF
j_call: TRBJ2-1; cdr3_length: 15; v_call: TRBV7-9; cdr3_aa: CASGGGRNSYNEQFF
j_call: TRBJ1-1; cdr3_length: 16; v_call: TRBV6-5; cdr3_aa: CASSYSMGGRDTEAFF
j_call: TRBJ2-5; cdr3_length: 13; v_call: TRBV2; cdr3_aa: CASNELPTETQYF
j_call: TRBJ1-5; cdr3_length: 14; v_call: TRBV5-1; cdr3_aa: CASSLEGPNQPQHF
j_call: TRBJ1-4; cdr3_length: 14; v_call: TRBV7-6; cdr3_aa: CASTVTHGVEKLFF
j_call: TRBJ2-1; cdr3_length: 14; v_call: TRBV5-1; cdr3_aa: CASSYGGAHNEQFF
j_call: TRBJ1-6; cdr3_length: 13; v_call: TRBV19; cdr3_aa: CASRDILNSPLHF
j_call: TRBJ2-3; cdr3_length: 13; v_call: TRBV11-2; cdr3_aa: CASSFIPTDTQYF
j_call: TRBJ1-5; cdr3_length: 16; v_call: TRBV18; cdr3_aa: CASSLGAGTGNQPQHF
j_call: TRBJ2-4; cdr3_length: 16; v_call: TRBV25-1; cdr3_aa: CASSVGGGVAKNIQYF
j_call: TRBJ1-3; cdr3_length: 16; v_call: TRBV19; cdr3_aa: CASSGKRQLAGNTIYF
j_call: TRBJ1-4; cdr3_length: 14; v_call: TRBV18; cdr3_aa: CASSRSGGGEKLFF
j_call: TRBJ2-5; cdr3_length: 11; v_call: TRBV2; cdr3_aa: CASSEEGPQYF
j_call: TRBJ1-1; cdr3_length: 13; v_call: TRBV6-5; cdr3_aa: CASSAYMNTEAFF
j_call: TRBJ2-5; cdr3_length: 16; v_call: TRBV9; cdr3_aa: CASSEREGRLRETQYF
j_call: TRBJ2-7; cdr3_length: 14; v_call: TRBV7-9; cdr3_aa: CASSLAPQRDEQYF
j_call: TRBJ2-5; cdr3_length: 15; v_call: TRBV4-3; cdr3_aa: CASSQGSLAKETQYF
j_call: TRBJ2-7; cdr3_length: 15; v_call: TRBV5-4; cdr3_aa: CASSVNSGRSDEQYF
j_call: TRBJ2-2; cdr3_length: 18; v_call: TRBV7-7; cdr3_aa: CASSFGTSGRADTGELFF
j_call: TRBJ2-2; cdr3_length: 13; v_call: TRBV29-1; cdr3_aa: CSVPTGNTGELFF
j_call: TRBJ2-7; cdr3_length: 13; v_call: TRBV18; cdr3_aa: CASSSPTIDEQYF
j_call: TRBJ1-6; cdr3_length: 14; v_call: TRBV4-2; cdr3_aa: CASSQDLEDSPLHF